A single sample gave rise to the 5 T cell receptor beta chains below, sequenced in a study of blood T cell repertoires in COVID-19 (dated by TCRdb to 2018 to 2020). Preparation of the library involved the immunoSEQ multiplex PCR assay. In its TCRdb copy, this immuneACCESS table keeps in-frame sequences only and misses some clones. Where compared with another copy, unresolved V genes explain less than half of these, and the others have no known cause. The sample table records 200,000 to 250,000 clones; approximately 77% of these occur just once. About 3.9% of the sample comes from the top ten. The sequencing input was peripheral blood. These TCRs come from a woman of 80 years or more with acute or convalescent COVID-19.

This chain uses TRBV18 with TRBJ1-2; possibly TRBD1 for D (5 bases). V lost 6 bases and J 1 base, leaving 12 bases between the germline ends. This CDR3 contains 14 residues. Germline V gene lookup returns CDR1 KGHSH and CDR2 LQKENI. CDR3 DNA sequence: TGTGCCAGCTCCCCCGAACAGGTTAACTATGGCTACACCTTC. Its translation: CASSPEQVNYGYTF.

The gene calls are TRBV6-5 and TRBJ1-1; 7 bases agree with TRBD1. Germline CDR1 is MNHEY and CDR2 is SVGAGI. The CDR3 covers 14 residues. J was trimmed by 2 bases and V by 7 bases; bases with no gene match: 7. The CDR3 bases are TGTGCCAGCATCCGGGACAGAGCTAACACTGAAGCTTTCTTT. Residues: CASIRDRANTEAFF.

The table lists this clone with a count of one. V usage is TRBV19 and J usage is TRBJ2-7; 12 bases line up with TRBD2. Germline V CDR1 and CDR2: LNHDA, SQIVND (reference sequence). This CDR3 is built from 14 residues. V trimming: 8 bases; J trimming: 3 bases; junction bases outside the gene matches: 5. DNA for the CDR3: TGTGCCAGTTCTAGCGGGGGGGCCCTCTACGAGCAGTACTTC. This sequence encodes CASSSGGALYEQYF.

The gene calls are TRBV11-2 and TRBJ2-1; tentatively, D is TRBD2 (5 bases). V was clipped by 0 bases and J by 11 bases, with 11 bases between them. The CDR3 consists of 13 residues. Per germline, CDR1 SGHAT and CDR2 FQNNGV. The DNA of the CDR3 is TGTGCCAGCAGCTTAGAGAGGGCTGCCCAGCAGTTCTTC. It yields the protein CASSLERAAQQFF.

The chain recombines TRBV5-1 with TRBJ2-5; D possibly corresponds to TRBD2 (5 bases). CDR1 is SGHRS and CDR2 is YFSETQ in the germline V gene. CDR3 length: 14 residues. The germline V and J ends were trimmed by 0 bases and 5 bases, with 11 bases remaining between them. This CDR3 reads CASSLERMGETQYF. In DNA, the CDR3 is TGCGCCAGCAGCTTGGAGCGGATGGGGGAGACCCAGTACTTC.